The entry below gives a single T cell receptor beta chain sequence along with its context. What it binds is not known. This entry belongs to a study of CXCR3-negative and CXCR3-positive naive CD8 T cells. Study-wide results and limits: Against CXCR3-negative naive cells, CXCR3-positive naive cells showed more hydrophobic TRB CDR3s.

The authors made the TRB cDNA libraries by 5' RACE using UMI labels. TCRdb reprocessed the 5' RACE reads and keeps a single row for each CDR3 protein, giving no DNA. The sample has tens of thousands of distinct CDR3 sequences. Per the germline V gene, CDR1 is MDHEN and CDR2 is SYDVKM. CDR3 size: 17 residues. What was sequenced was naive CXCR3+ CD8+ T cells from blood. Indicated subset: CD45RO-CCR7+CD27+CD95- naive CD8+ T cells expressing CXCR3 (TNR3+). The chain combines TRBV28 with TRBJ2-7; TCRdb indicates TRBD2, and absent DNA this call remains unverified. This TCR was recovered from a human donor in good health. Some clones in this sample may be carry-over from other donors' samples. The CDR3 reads CASSLRAREVIFYEQYF.